The 17 T cell receptor beta chains below come from one sample, sequenced in a study of blood T cell repertoires in COVID-19. Using immunoSEQ multiplex PCR, the repertoire was profiled, and TCRdb retains in-frame clones only, with some absent. This table has just over 650,000 clones, over 80% appearing once. Sequences were obtained from peripheral blood. The receptors originated from a woman younger than 35 with acute or convalescent COVID-19.

The chain couples TRBV3-1 (or the pseudogene TRBV3-2) to TRBJ2-3, with 7 bases that match TRBD2. CDR1 is LGHDT, CDR2 YNNKEL, per germline (reference sequence). After removal of 1 base from V and 0 bases from J, the junction contained 7 bases not matched to a gene. The CDR3 has 17 residues. CDR3: CASSQGPSGVSTDTQYF. The CDR3 DNA follows: TGTGCCAGCAGCCAAGGACCGAGCGGGGTGAGCACAGATACGCAGTATTTT.

The chain combines TRBV5-6 with TRBJ1-4, with D possibly being TRBD1 (6 bases). This CDR3 comprises 15 residues. Germline-derived CDR1 and CDR2 are SGHDT and YYEEEE. V lost 6 bases, J lost 7 bases, and 19 bases lay in between. CDR3 loop: CASTPRQGWGEKLFF. As DNA, the CDR3 is TGTGCCAGCACCCCGCGGCAGGGGTGGGGTGAAAAACTGTTTTTT.

The rearrangement uses TRBV29-1 and TRBJ1-5; no clear D gene. V shed 6 bases and J shed 2 bases, with 11 bases lying between them. The CDR3 has 13 amino acids. Germline V gives CDR1 SQVTM, CDR2 ANQGSEA. This chain's CDR3 is CSVGNGGNQPQHF. The CDR3 nucleotides are TGCAGCGTCGGGAACGGCGGCAATCAGCCCCAGCATTTT.

The chain links TRBV6-1 to TRBJ1-2, with TRBD1 as a possible D gene (6 bases). The CDR3 sequence is 17 residues long. CDR1 MNHNS and CDR2 SASEGT come from the germline V gene. V was shortened by 4 bases and J by 4 bases, with 22 bases between the two germline ends. The chain's CDR3 is CASSGGTRTQGFYGYTF. The CDR3 bases are TGTGCCAGCAGTGGGGGGACACGAACGCAAGGATTCTATGGCTACACCTTC.

V is TRBV5-8 and J is TRBJ2-7, with 7 bases identical to TRBD2. After removal of 0 bases from V and 9 bases from J, the junction contained 15 bases not matched to a gene. Germline-derived CDR1 and CDR2 are SGHTS and YDEGEE. This CDR3 is built from 16 residues. The CDR3 reads CASSLAGQITREVQYF. CDR3 coding DNA: TGTGCCAGCAGCTTGGCAGGCCAGATTACTCGGGAGGTGCAGTACTTC. Full variable domain (missing parts from reference TRBV5-8 and TRBJ2-7): EAGVTQSPTHLIKTRGQQATLRCSPISGHTSVYWYQQALGLGLQFLLWYDEGEERNRGNFPPRFSGRQFPNYSSELNVNALELEDSALYLCASSLAGQITREVQYFGPGTRLTVT.

The rearrangement links TRBV7-9 to TRBJ2-5; D not resolved. V lost 5 bases and J 5 bases, leaving 18 bases between the germline ends. The CDR3 length is 15 residues. Germline V gene lookup returns CDR1 SEHNR and CDR2 FQNEAQ (reference sequence). CDR3 DNA sequence: TGTGCCAGCAGCCCCCGGCAAACGGGTCGGGAGACCCAGTACTTC. Its translation: CASSPRQTGRETQYF. Looking up the rest from reference TRBV7-9 and TRBJ2-5 gives the full variable domain: DTGVSQNPRHKITKRGQNVTFRCDPISEHNRLYWYRQTLGQGPEFLTYFQNEAQLEKSRLLSDRFSAERPKGSFSTLEIQRTEQGDSAMYLCASSPRQTGRETQYFGPGTRLLVL.

The V gene is TRBV5-5, the J gene TRBJ2-2; D gene uncertain. The CDR3 is 14 amino acids. The germline V gene has CDR1 SGHKS and CDR2 YYEKEE (reference sequence). V was trimmed by 3 bases and J by 0 bases, leaving 6 bases between them. The CDR3 nucleotides are TGTGCCAGCAGCTCAACAACGAACACCGGGGAGCTGTTTTTT. As protein: CASSSTTNTGELFF.

This sequence joins TRBV2 and TRBJ2-2; D possibly corresponds to TRBD1 (6 bases). The CDR3 totals 17 residues. Germline V gives CDR1 SNHLY, CDR2 FYNNEI. Trimming removed 6 bases at V and 4 bases at J, with 21 bases between. The CDR3 DNA is TGTGCCAGCAGAGGGCTTTTGGGGGCGAGGGCCACCGGGGAGCTGTTTTTT. Its protein product is CASRGLLGARATGELFF. Full variable domain (remainder filled in from reference TRBV2 and TRBJ2-2): EPEVTQTPSHQVTQMGQEVILRCVPISNHLYFYWYRQILGQKVEFLVSFYNNEISEKSEIFDDQFSVERPDGSNFTLKIRSTKLEDSAMYFCASRGLLGARATGELFFGEGSRLTVL.

This clone was seen a handful of times. The V and J genes are TRBV4-1 and TRBJ1-2, with 9 bases identical to TRBD1. The CDR3 is made up of 17 amino acids. Germline V lookup: CDR1 MGHRA, CDR2 YSYEKL. The ends lost 2 bases at V and 3 bases at J; junction bases unmatched: 10. The CDR3 DNA is TGCGCCAGCAGCCAAAAATGTGGGACAGGGAAGGACTATGGCTACACCTTC. Amino acids: CASSQKCGTGKDYGYTF.

CDR3 bases: TGTGCCAGCAGCAAGGGGGGGACTGCCGAAGCTTTCTTT. Translating gives CASSKGGTAEAFF. The chain joins TRBV3-1 (or the pseudogene TRBV3-2) to TRBJ1-1, with TRBD1 as a possible D gene (6 bases). V was pared by 5 bases and J by 8 bases, with 15 bases between. Germline CDR1 reads LGHDT; CDR2 reads YNNKEL (reference sequence). The CDR3 spans 13 residues.

The V gene is TRBV7-2, the J gene TRBJ1-3; 9 bases map to TRBD1. Per germline, CDR1 SGHTA and CDR2 FQGNSA. The CDR3 has 14 residues. With V trimmed by 8 bases and J by 2 bases, 4 bases remained unmatched. CDR3 sequence: CASYRQGAGNTIYF. For the CDR3, the DNA is TGTGCCAGCTACCGACAGGGGGCTGGAAACACCATATATTTT. Looking up the rest from reference TRBV7-2 and TRBJ1-3 gives the full variable domain: GAGVSQSPSNKVTEKGKDVELRCDPISGHTALYWYRQSLGQGLEFLIYFQGNSAPDKSGLPSDRFSAERTGGSVSTLTIQRTQQEDSAVYLCASYRQGAGNTIYFGEGSWLTVV.

J is TRBJ1-4 and V is TRBV6-1; D is ambiguous. The V and J ends lost 2 bases and 0 bases respectively, with 16 bases between them. The CDR3 has 18 residues. CDR1 and CDR2 (germline): MNHNS, SASEGT. The CDR3 bases are TGTGCCAGCAGTGAATTAGTCCCCTCTACTGCAACTAATGAAAAACTGTTTTTT. Translated: CASSELVPSTATNEKLFF.

This clone appeared a few times. The gene calls are TRBV2 and TRBJ2-1, with TRBD2 matching 7 bases. This CDR3 has 12 amino acids. CDR1 is SNHLY and CDR2 is FYNNEI in the germline V gene. The V segment lost 4 bases and the J segment 8 bases; nucleotides outside the gene matches: 2. CDR3 nucleotide sequence: TGTGCCAGCAGTGTGACTAGCTATGAGCAGTTCTTC. It encodes CASSVTSYEQFF. Using reference TRBV2 and TRBJ2-1 for the parts outside the CDR3, the full variable domain is EPEVTQTPSHQVTQMGQEVILRCVPISNHLYFYWYRQILGQKVEFLVSFYNNEISEKSEIFDDQFSVERPDGSNFTLKIRSTKLEDSAMYFCASSVTSYEQFFGPGTRLTVL.

This rearrangement joins TRBV6-5 to TRBJ2-7; 11 bases map to TRBD1. V lost 5 bases to trimming and J lost 7 bases; unmatched junction nucleotides: 10. Germline V gives CDR1 MNHEY, CDR2 SVGAGI. This CDR3 has 15 amino acids. The CDR3 is CASSRVGQGAGEQYF. Here the CDR3 DNA reads TGTGCCAGCAGTCGGGTTGGACAGGGGGCGGGGGAGCAGTACTTC.

This clone was seen only once. J is TRBJ1-6 and V is TRBV10-3; unclear D gene. Germline loops: CDR1 ENHRY, CDR2 SYGVKD. Trimming left V 8 bases short and J 3 bases short, with 11 bases between. This CDR3 region has 14 residues. CDR3 residues: CAIAQEGYNSPLHF. In DNA form, the CDR3 reads TGTGCCATCGCCCAGGAGGGCTATAATTCACCCCTCCACTTT.

The chain has TRBV27 and TRBJ1-1, with a possible D match to TRBD1 (5 bases). Trimming left V 8 bases short and J 7 bases short, with 29 bases between. The CDR3 contains 17 residues. The V gene's germline CDR1 is MNHEY and CDR2 SMNVEV (reference sequence). The CDR3 nucleotides are TGTGCCAGCTATAATATAAGACGGGGGAGTCACGGAAGTGAAGCTTTCTTT. This gives the protein CASYNIRRGSHGSEAFF.

The chain has TRBV30 and TRBJ1-1; maybe TRBD1 (5 bases). CDR1 is GTSNPN and CDR2 is SVGIG in the germline V gene (reference sequence). The CDR3 has 14 residues. V lost 5 bases and J lost 1, with 14 bases in between. Here the CDR3 DNA reads TGTGCCTGGGACAGCCCTTTGACGAACACTGAAGCTTTCTTT. Translated, it gives CAWDSPLTNTEAFF.